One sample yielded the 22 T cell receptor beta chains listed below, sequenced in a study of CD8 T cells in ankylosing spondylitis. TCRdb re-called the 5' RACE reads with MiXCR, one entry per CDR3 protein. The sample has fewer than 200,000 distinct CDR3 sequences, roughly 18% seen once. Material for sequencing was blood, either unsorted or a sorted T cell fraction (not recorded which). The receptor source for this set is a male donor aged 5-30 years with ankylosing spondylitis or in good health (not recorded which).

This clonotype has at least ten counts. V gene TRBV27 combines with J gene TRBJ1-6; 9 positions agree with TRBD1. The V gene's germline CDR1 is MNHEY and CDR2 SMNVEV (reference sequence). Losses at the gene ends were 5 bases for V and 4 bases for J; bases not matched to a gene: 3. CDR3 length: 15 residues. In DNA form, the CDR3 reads TGTGCCAGCAGTACCGGACAGGGGTATAATTCACCCCTCCACTTT. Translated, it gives CASSTGQGYNSPLHF.

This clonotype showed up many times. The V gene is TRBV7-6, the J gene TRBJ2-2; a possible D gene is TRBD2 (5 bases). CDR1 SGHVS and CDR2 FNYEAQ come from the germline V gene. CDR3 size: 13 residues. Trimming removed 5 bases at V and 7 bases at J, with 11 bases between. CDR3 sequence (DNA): TGTGCCAGCAGCCACACTAGGCACGGGGAGCTGTTTTTT. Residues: CASSHTRHGELFF.

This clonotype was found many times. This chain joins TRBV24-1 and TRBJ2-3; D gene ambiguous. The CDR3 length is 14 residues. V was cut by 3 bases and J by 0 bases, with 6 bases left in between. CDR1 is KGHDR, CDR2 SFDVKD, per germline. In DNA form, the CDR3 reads TGTGCCACCAGTGATCCCGGGAGCACAGATACGCAGTATTTT. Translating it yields CATSDPGSTDTQYF.

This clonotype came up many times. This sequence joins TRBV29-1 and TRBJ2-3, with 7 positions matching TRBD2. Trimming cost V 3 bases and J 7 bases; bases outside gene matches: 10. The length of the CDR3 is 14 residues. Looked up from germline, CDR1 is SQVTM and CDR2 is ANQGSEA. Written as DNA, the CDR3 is TGCAGCGTTGACGGCGGGAGCACCAGGAATACGCAGTATTTT. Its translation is CSVDGGSTRNTQYF.

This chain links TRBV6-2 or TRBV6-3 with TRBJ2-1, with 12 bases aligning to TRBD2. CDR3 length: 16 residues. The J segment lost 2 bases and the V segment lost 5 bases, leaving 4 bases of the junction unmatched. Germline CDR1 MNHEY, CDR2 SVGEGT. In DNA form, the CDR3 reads TGTGCCAGCAGTCGCCGGACTAGCGGGACCTACAATGAGCAGTTCTTC. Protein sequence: CASSRRTSGTYNEQFF.

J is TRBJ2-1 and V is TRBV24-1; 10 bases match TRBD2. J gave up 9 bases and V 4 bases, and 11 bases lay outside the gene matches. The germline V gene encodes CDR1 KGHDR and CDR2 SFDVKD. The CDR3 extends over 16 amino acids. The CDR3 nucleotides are TGTGCCACCAGTGACCCCGGGAGCGGGAGGGACAGTGAGCAGTTCTTC. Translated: CATSDPGSGRDSEQFF.

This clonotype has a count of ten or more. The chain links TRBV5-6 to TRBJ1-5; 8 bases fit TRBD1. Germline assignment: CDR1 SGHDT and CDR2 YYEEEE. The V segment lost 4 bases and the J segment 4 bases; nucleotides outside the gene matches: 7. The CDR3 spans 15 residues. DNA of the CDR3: TGTGCCAGCAGCATGAACAGGGGGGGAAATCAGCCCCAGCATTTT. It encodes CASSMNRGGNQPQHF.

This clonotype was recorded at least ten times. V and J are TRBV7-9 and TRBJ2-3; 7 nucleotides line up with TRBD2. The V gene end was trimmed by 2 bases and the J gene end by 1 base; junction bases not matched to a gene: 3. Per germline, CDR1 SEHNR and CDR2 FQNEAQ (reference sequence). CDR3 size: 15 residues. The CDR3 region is CASSLFREGTDTQYF. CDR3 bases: TGTGCCAGCAGCTTATTTCGGGAGGGCACAGATACGCAGTATTTT.

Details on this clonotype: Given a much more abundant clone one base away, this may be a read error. CDR3: CAWSLGKEAFF. CDR3 sequence (DNA): TGTGCCTGGAGTTTAGGGAAAGAAGCTTTCTTT. This chain connects TRBV30 to TRBJ1-1; D call uncertain. The CDR3 has 11 amino acids. Germline V gene sequence: CDR1 GTSNPN, CDR2 SVGIG (reference sequence). V was cut by 2 bases and J by 8 bases, with 9 bases left in between.

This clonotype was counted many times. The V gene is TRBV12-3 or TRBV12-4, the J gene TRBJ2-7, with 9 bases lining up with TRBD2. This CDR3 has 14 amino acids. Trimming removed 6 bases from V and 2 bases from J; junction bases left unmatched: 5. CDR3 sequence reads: CASRKAGGTYEQYF. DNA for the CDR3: TGTGCCAGCAGAAAAGCGGGAGGCACCTACGAGCAGTACTTC.

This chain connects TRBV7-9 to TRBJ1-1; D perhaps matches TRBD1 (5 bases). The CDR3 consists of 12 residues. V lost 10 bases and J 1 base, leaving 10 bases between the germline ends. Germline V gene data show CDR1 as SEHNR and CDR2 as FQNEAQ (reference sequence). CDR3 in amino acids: CATRDSNTEAFF. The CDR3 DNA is TGTGCCACCAGGGACTCGAACACTGAAGCTTTCTTT.

DNA for the CDR3: TGCAGTGCTGCACGGGGACACCTAAAAGAGACCCAGTACTTC. It is translated as CSAARGHLKETQYF. The chain employs TRBV20-1 and TRBJ2-5, with D possibly TRBD1 on 6 matching bases. Per the germline V gene, CDR1 is DFQATT and CDR2 is SNEGSKA (reference sequence). V was trimmed by 5 bases and J by 3 bases, leaving 16 bases between them. This CDR3 contains 14 residues.

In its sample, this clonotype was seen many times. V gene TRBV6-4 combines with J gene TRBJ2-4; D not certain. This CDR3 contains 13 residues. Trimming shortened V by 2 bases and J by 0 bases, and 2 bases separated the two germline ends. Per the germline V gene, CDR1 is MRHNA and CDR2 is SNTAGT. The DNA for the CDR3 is TGTGCCAGCAGTGACAGAGCCAAAAACATTCAGTACTTC. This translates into CASSDRAKNIQYF.

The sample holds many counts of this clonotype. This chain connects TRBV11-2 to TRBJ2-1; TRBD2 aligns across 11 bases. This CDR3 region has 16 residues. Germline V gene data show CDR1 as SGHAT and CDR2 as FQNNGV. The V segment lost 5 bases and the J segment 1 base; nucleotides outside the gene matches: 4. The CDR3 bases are TGTGCCAGCAGCCCCGGACTAGCGGGTTCCTACAATGAGCAGTTCTTC. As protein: CASSPGLAGSYNEQFF.

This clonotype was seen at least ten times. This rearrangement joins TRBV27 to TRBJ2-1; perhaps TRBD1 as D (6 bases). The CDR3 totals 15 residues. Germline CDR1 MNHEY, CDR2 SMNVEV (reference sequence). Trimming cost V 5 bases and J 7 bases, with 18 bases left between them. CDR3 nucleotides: TGTGCCAGCAGTCAAGGGGGACGAGGAAGGAATGAGCAGTTCTTC. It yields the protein CASSQGGRGRNEQFF.

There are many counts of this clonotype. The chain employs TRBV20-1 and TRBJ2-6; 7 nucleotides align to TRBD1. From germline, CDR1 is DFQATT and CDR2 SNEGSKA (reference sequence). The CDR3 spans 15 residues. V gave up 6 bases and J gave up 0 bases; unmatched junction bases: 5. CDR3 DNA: TGCAGTGCACGACAGGGATCCTCTGGGGCCAACGTCCTGACTTTC. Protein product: CSARQGSSGANVLTF.

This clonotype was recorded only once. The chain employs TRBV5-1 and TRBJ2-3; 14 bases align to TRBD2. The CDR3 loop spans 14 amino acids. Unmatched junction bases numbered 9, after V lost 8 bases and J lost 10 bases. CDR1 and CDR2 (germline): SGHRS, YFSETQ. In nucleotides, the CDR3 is TGCGCCAGTACCGGGACTAGCGGGAGTCAGGCGCAGTATTTT. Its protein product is CASTGTSGSQAQYF.

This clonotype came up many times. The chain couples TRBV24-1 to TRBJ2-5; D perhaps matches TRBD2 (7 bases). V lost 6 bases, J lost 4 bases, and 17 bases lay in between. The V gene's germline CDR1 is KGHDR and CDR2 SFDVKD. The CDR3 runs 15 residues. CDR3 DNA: TGTGCCACCAGTCCCGGGGAGGGAGGGGGAGAGACCCAGTACTTC. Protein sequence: CATSPGEGGGETQYF.

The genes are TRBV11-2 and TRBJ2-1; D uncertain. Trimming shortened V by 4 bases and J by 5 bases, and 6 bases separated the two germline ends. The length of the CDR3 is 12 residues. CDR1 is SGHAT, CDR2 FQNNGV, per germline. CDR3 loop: CASSSAHNEQFF. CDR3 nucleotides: TGTGCCAGCAGCTCCGCCCACAATGAGCAGTTCTTC.

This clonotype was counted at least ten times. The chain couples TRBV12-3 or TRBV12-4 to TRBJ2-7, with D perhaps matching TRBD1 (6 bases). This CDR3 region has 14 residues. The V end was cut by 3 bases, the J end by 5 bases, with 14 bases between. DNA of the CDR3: TGTGCCAGCAGTTTGGTTGGGGGCTGGAACGAGCAGTACTTC. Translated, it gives CASSLVGGWNEQYF.

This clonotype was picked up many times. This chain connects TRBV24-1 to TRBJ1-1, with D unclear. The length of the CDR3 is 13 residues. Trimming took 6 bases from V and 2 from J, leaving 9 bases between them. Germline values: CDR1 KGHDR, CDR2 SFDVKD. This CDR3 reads CATSSPANTEAFF. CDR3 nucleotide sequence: TGTGCCACCAGTTCCCCAGCAAACACTGAAGCTTTCTTT.

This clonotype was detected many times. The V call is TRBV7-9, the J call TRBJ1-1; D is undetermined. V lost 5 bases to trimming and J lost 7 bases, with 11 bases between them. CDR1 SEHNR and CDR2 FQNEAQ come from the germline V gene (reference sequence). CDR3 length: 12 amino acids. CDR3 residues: CASSAPRSEAFF. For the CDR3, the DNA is TGTGCCAGCAGCGCCCCGCGTAGTGAAGCTTTCTTT.